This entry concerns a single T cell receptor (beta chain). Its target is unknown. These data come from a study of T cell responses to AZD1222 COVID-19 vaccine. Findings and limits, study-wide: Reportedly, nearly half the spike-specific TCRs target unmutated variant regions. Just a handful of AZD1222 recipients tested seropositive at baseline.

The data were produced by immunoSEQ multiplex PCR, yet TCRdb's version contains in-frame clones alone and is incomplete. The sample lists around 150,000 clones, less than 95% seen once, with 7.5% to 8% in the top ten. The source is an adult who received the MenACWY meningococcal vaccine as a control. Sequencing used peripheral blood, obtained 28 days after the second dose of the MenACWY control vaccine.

CDR3 loop: CASSPGDRGLEQYF. The CDR3 DNA reads TGTGCCAGCAGTCCAGGGGACAGGGGGCTGGAGCAGTACTTC. V gene TRBV28 combines with J gene TRBJ2-7; 12 bases are a match to TRBD1. Trimming at V came to 5 bases and at J to 7 bases, leaving 6 bases not matched to a gene. Germline loops: CDR1 MDHEN, CDR2 SYDVKM. The CDR3 length is 14 residues.